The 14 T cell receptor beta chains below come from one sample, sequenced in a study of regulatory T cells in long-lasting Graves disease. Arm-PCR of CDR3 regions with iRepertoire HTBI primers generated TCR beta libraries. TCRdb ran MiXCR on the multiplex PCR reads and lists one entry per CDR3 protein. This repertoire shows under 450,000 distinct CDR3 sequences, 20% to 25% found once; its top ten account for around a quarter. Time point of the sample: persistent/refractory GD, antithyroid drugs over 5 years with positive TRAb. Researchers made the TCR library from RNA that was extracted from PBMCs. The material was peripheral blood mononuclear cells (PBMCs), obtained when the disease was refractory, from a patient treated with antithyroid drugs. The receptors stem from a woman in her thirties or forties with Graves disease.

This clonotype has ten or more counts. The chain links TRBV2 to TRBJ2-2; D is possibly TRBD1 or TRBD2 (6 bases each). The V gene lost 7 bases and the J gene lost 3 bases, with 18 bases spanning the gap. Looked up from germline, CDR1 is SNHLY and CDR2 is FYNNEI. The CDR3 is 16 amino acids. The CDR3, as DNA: TGTGCCAGCAAGGGGGGTGGGCCCTCGGACACCGGGGAGCTGTTTTTT. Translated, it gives CASKGGGPSDTGELFF.

The CDR3 DNA follows: TGTGCCTGGATCCCCGGGACAGTGAACACTGAAGCTTTCTTT. Its translation: CAWIPGTVNTEAFF. This chain connects TRBV30 to TRBJ1-1, with TRBD1 matching over 7 bases. Germline CDR1 is GTSNPN and CDR2 is SVGIG (reference sequence). The CDR3 is made up of 14 amino acids. Trimming took 4 bases from V and 0 from J; bases not matched to a gene: 5.

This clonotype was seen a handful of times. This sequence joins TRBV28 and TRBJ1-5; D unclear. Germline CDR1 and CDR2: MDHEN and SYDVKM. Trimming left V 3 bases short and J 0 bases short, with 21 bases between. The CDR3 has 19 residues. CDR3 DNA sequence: TGTGCCAGCAGTTTGTTCCCCACACCCGCGGCATATAGCAATCAGCCCCAGCATTTT. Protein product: CASSLFPTPAAYSNQPQHF.

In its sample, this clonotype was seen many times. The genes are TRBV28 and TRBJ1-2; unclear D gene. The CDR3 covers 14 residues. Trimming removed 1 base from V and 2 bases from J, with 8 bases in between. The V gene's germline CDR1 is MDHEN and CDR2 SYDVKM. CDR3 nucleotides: TGTGCCAGCAGTTTATTCGCGGGGAACTATGGCTACACCTTC. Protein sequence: CASSLFAGNYGYTF.

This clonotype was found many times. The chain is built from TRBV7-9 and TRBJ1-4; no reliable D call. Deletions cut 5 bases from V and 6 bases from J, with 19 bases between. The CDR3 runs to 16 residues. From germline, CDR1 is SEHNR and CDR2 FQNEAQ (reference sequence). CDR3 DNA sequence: TGTGCCAGCAGCCCCGGACGGCCCTTCATGTATGAAAAACTGTTTTTT. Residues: CASSPGRPFMYEKLFF.

The DNA for the CDR3 is TGTGCCAGCAGTTATTCGGCGACTAGCGGGAGGGACAATGAGCAGTTCTTC. Translating gives CASSYSATSGRDNEQFF. The chain recombines TRBV6-9 with TRBJ2-1; 14 bases are shared with TRBD2. Germline V gene sequence: CDR1 MNHGY, CDR2 SVAAGI. This CDR3 has 17 residues. After removal of 0 bases from V and 5 bases from J, the junction contained 3 bases not matched to a gene.

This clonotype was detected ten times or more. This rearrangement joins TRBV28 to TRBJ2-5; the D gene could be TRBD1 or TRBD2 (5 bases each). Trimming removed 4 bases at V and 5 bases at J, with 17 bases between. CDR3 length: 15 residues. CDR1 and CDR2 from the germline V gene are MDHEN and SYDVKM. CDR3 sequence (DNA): TGTGCCAGCAGTTACGGGACGGGGCTTACGGAGACCCAGTACTTC. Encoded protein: CASSYGTGLTETQYF.

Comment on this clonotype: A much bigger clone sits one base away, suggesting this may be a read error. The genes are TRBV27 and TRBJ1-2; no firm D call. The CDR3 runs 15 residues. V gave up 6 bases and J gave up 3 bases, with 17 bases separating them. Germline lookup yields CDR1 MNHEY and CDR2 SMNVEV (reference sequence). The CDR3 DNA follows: TGTGCCAGCAGGAACCTGACCTTAAGGCACTATGGCTACACCTTC. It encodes CASRNLTLRHYGYTF.

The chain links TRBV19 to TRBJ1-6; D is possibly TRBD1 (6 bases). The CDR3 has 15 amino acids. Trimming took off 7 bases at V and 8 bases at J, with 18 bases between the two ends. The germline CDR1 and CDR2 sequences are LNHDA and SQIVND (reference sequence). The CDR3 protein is CASTDLQGYHSPLHF. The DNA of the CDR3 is TGTGCCAGTACCGACTTACAGGGTTACCATTCACCCCTCCACTTT.

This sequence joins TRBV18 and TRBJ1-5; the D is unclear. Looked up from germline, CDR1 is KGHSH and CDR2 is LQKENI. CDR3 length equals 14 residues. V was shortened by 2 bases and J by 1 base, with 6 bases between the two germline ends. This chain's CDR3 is CASSPNLSNQPQHF. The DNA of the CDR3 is TGTGCCAGCTCACCAAATTTAAGCAATCAGCCCCAGCATTTT.

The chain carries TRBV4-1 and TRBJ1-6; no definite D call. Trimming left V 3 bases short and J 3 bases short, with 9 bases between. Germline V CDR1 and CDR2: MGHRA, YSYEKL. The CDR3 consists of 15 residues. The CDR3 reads CASSHGSHYNSPLHF. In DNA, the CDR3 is TGCGCCAGCAGCCATGGCAGCCACTATAATTCACCCCTCCACTTT.

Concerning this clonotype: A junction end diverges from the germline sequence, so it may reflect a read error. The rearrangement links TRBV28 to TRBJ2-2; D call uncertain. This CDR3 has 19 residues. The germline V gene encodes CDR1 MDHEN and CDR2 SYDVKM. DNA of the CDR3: TGTGCCAGCAGTTTATACACTTGGGTGGCTGGAACTTTCACCGAGGAGCTGTTTTTT. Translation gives CASSLYTWVAGTFTEELFF.

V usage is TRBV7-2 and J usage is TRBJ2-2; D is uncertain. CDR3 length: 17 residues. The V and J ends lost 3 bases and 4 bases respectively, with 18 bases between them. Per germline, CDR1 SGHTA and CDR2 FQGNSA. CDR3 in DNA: TGTGCCAGCAGCTTCACAACGCGGACCCACAGCACCGGGGAGCTGTTTTTT. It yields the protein CASSFTTRTHSTGELFF.

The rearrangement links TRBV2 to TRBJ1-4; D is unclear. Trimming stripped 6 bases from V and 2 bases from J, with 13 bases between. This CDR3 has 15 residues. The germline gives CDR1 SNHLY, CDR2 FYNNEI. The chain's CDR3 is CASRTGWTTNEKLFF. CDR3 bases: TGTGCCAGCAGGACCGGTTGGACTACTAATGAAAAACTGTTTTTT.